A selection of T cell receptor beta chains follows, all from one sample in a study of T cell repertoires in cytomegalovirus infection. Using its own MiXCR run on the reads, TCRdb lists one record per CDR3 protein. The table shows about 740,000 distinct CDR3 sequences, with 35% occurring only once. The sequenced sample was PBMCs. These receptors came from a human donor in good health (CMV status not recorded). Some clones in this sample may be carry-over from other donors' samples. CDR3s include the opening cysteine and the closing phenylalanine or tryptophan.

CASSIARGKRQPQHF	TRBV19
CASSLGAQNTEAFF	TRBV7-9
CASSLALWQGANTGELFF	TRBV11-1
CSASRLTASYEQYF	TRBV20-1
CSALWDRGMGEQFF	TRBV20-1
CASSNRTGGIGTEAFF	TRBV5-1
CASSFPTGLADNEQFF	TRBV7-2
CASSVFTGTLPSLEQYF	TRBV7-9
CASSPDGNRNTGELFF	TRBV7-3
CASSLLGFGQYF	TRBV28
CASSQRTTSGRVGDTQYF	TRBV14
CASSLGPRGMNTEAFF	TRBV11-2
CAISEADRYSYEQYF	TRBV10-3
CASSPYGPQETQYF	TRBV28